This entry is about one TCR beta chain. Its cognate antigen is unknown. A 120-subject validation cohort, separate from the 666-subject first cohort, supplied the donors. In germline, CDR1 is MNHEY, CDR2 SMNVEV (reference sequence). The germline V and J ends were trimmed by 6 bases and 8 bases, with 16 bases remaining between them. The CDR3 has 13 amino acids. This sample stems from a study of cytomegalovirus exposure and HLA in healthy donors. Assay used: immunoSEQ multiplex PCR; TCRdb lists only in-frame clones, some missing. The sample contains 200,000 to 250,000 clones, less than 90% of which appear only once. Study-level points and caveats: Generally TCR sequences proved uncommon, though certain public TCRs appeared in numerous donors. Three of the chains that were CMV-associated were confirmed in vitro to be specific for CMV antigens.

The V gene is TRBV27, the J gene TRBJ1-2; a weak D match, TRBD1 (5 bases). This clonotype originated in a woman between 18 and 30 years old in good health and CMV-seronegative. Sequencing was done on a sample of PBMCs. As DNA, the CDR3 is TGTGCCAGCAGGCCCGGGGTAGGGGAAGGCTACACCTTC. This codes for CASRPGVGEGYTF.